This T cell receptor beta chain appears in the sequencing data of a study of regulatory T cells in long-lasting Graves disease. The time point is: persistent/refractory GD, antithyroid drugs over 5 years with positive TRAb. RNA from PBMCs was the source of the TCR library. Patients hailed from an endocrinology department in Xi'an, China. Findings of the study overall: Gene preferences differed: TRBV28, TRBJ1-2, TRBJ2-5 in persistent cases. Study was limited to peripheral blood, excluding thyroid tissue.

Ten or more counts support this clonotype. No antigen is known for it. In germline, CDR1 is SGHTS, CDR2 YDEGEE. V dropped 1 base and J dropped 1 base, with 12 bases sitting between them. The CDR3 extends over 15 amino acids. Arm-PCR of CDR3 regions and iRepertoire HTBI primers were used to build TCR beta libraries. MiXCR, run by TCRdb on the multiplex PCR reads, gives a single entry per CDR3 protein. The data contain under 500,000 distinct CDR3 sequences, around 21% of them singletons. The chain has TRBV5-8 and TRBJ2-7; D is perhaps TRBD1 (6 bases). The sequencing used peripheral blood mononuclear cells (PBMCs), collected when the disease was refractory, from a patient treated with antithyroid drugs. The receptor was isolated from a female donor with Graves disease. The CDR3 DNA reads as TGTGCCAGCAGCTTGACAGGGTACCGGTCCTACGAGCAGTACTTC. Protein: CASSLTGYRSYEQYF.